Sequencing of this TCR beta chain was carried out in a study of blood T cells in healthy people across ages. This clonotype was seen ten or more times. Its antigen is not known. Per the germline V gene, CDR1 is MNHEY and CDR2 is SVGEGT. The CDR3 spans 17 residues. The trim removed 0 bases at V and 4 bases at J, leaving 9 bases unmatched. For the second PCR, which ran for roughly 6 to 12 cycles, a sample-barcoded 5' primer and a J-beta primer mix were used. TCRdb fed the 5' RACE reads into MiXCR, producing one record per CDR3 protein. The sample holds some 1.5 million distinct CDR3 sequences, 25% to 30% seen once. Findings of the study overall: Reliance upon unsorted PBMCs precluded definitive naive versus antigen-experienced comparison.

Total RNA, at least 6 micrograms per sample, came from PBMCs. This chain connects TRBV6-2 or TRBV6-3 to TRBJ2-1, with TRBD2 matching 7 bases. The receptor comes from a woman under 40 in good health. Input material: blood. In nucleotides, the CDR3 is TGTGCCAGCAGTTACTCGCCGGTAGCGGGTCTTTACAATGAGCAGTTCTTC. It yields the protein CASSYSPVAGLYNEQFF.